The table lists the clone carrying this TCR beta chain with a count of one. Its cognate antigen is unknown. CDR1 and CDR2 from the germline V gene are SNHLY and FYNNEI. There are 17 residues in the CDR3. Losses at the gene ends were 0 bases for V and 9 bases for J; bases not matched to a gene: 13. The sample is drawn from a study of identical twins. Findings and caveats of the study: A lower insertion count was a feature of abundant cord blood beta clonotypes, with no such feature in memory repertoires.

Template switching added a universal primer site, and cDNA bore unique molecular identifiers. One entry per CDR3 protein results from TCRdb running MiXCR on the 5' RACE reads. The data contain about 450,000 distinct CDR3 sequences, 18% of them seen just once; the ten biggest clones take up around 10%. The gene calls are TRBV2 and TRBJ2-1; TRBD2 aligns across 8 bases. This TCR came from a man between 50 and 59 years old in good health. Sequencing was done on a sample of naive T cells sorted from blood. For the CDR3, the DNA is TGTGCCAGCAGTGAAGCGTCCGCGACTAGCCGGGGGGGTGAGCAGTTCTTC. This codes for CASSEASATSRGGEQFF.